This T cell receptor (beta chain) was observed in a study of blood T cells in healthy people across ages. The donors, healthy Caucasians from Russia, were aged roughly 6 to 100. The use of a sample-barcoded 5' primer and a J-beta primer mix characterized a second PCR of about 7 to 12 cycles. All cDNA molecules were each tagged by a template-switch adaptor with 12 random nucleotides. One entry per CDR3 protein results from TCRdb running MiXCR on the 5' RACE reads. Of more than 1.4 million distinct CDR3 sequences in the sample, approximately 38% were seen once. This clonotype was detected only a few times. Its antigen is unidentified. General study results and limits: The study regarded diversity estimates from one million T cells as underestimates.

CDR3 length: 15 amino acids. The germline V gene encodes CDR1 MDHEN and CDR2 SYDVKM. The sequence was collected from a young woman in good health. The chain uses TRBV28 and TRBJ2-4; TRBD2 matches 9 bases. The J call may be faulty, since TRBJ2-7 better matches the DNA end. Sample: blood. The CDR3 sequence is CATGRGASGDHEQYF. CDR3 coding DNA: TGTGCCACCGGTCGCGGGGCTAGCGGGGACCACGAGCAGTACTTC.